One T cell receptor beta chain is described in this entry. This sample was included in a study of blood T cell repertoires in COVID-19. Study details: Samples taken during acute and convalescent COVID-19 were collected in the United States, Italy and Spain. T cells, B-cell-depleted T cells, or PBMCs supplied cDNA or gDNA.

As originally analysed: How many nucleated cells were present was estimated from reference gene primer amplification. Sequencing was performed with immunoSEQ multiplex PCR; in TCRdb, only in-frame clones are kept and a portion is missing. D and trimming come from the DNA, and the V and J calls and clone size come from that table. The table has about 80,000 clones, 60% to 75% seen once; the top ten hold more than 5%. CDR3 length: 14 amino acids. The V gene's germline CDR1 is SGHTA and CDR2 FQGTGA. The junction had 6 bases not matched to a gene; V was cut back by 5 bases and J by 7 bases. The TCR sequence derives from a man in his fifties or sixties with active or convalescent COVID-19. The genes are TRBV7-3 and TRBJ2-3; TRBD2 matches at 10 bases. Input material: peripheral blood. Written as DNA, the CDR3 is TGTGCCAGCAGCGCCGGGACTAGCGCCAATACGCAGTATTTT. Translation gives CASSAGTSANTQYF.